The following is a T cell receptor beta chain sequence with its context. Its binding antigen is unknown. Qualities for individual bases were not recorded, and no much larger clone is one base off. These data originate in a study of blood T cells in healthy people across ages (dated by TCRdb to between 2015 and 2017). Background for the entire study: In model experiments, template switching captured roughly one uniquely barcoded TCR beta cDNA molecule for every two T cells. Age-related changes in TCR beta repertoire diversity were measured in the study by deep sequencing normalized with unique cDNA molecular identifiers. Donors were grouped into four age groups: young (average roughly 17 years), middle-aged (under 40), aged (around 62) and long-lived (about 89). To avoid experimental bias, donors of different ages were spread randomly across the sequencing lanes. The study analyzed two additional independent replicas of 1 million unique cDNA reads from the same blood draw for two donors, one aged 18 to 30 and one aged 80 or older. Study-wide findings and limitations: A strong correlation was found between observed TCR beta diversity and the percentage of naive T cells measured by flow cytometry. The CMV infection status of donors was not known, potentially confounding age-related changes in expanded clonotypes. Observed TCR beta diversity per million T cells fell roughly linearly with age, and a significant reduction was already apparent by age roughly 41. Since profiling was done on bulk unsorted PBMCs, naive and antigen-experienced compartments could not be conclusively compared. Compared with the aged group, the long-lived group had more naive CD4+ T cells, fewer expanded clones and increased TCR diversity, suggesting age selection. Estimates of total diversity from one million sequenced T cells were regarded as lower bounds and underestimates.

Donors were a few dozen systemically healthy Caucasian individuals from Russia aged about 6 to 100 years. Each donor gave 9 to 10 milliliters of peripheral blood, collected into EDTA-treated Vacutainer tubes. PBMCs were isolated by Ficoll-Paque density-gradient centrifugation, with at least 7 million obtained per sample. Total RNA was extracted from PBMCs with Trizol reagent, with at least 6 micrograms obtained per sample. The percentages of naive CD45RAhigh/CD27high T cells were determined by flow cytometry on a PBMC aliquot from every donor. Libraries came from 5' RACE. The sequencer listed for this sample is Illumina HiSeq 2500. A second PCR of about 6 to 12 cycles was performed with a sample-barcoded 5' primer and a J-beta primer mix. A unique molecular identifier was introduced onto each TCR beta cDNA molecule by a template-switch 5' adaptor carrying 12 random nucleotides. At least 3 million CDR3-containing paired-end reads were obtained from each sample. The Mint cDNA synthesis kit, primed by a TRBC-specific oligonucleotide, was used to synthesize first-strand cDNA from all RNA. All cDNA was treated with uracil-DNA glycosylase and then went through a first 18-cycle PCR with the universal primers M1SS and BC2_uni_R. The study's processing was this. For normalization, 1 million high-quality reads were randomly selected from each sample, with every read carrying a distinct molecular identifier. Reads with shared molecular identifiers were discarded instead of being binned into consensus sequences. MiTCR, with a Q25 quality threshold and the strictest error-elimination algorithm, was used for CDR3 identification, clonotype clustering and error correction. Lower-bound total TCR beta diversity was estimated with a nonparametric unseen species model using Euler transformation. The raw public data were reprocessed by TCRdb itself: fastp quality trimming at Q25, MiXCR clonotype calling, in-frame beta chains only. Entries are consolidated by CDR3 protein sequence, retaining the most common genes and DNA. The V and J calls and clone size come from TCRdb's table, not from the authors' own analysis. Within this sample are about 900,000 distinct CDR3 sequences, with under 80% of them counted one time only. In total, the top ten clones hold around a quarter of the sample.

CDR3 length: 16 amino acids, cysteine to phenylalanine. Just the 48-base CDR3 DNA is kept, in frame starting at base 1. CDR1 LNHNV and CDR2 YYDKDF were looked up in the germline V gene (reference sequence). V gives up 3 bases and J gives up 13 bases, and the segment between their germline ends measures 25 bases. The sequence derives from a man aged 30 to 39 in good health. The chain joins TRBV15 to TRBJ2-4; the best D guess is TRBD2, with 6 bases matching. What was sequenced was blood. The CDR3 region: CATSSRLGNTLREQYF. The sequence in DNA is TGTGCCACCAGCAGCCGCTTAGGGAACACCCTACGGGAGCAGTACTTC.